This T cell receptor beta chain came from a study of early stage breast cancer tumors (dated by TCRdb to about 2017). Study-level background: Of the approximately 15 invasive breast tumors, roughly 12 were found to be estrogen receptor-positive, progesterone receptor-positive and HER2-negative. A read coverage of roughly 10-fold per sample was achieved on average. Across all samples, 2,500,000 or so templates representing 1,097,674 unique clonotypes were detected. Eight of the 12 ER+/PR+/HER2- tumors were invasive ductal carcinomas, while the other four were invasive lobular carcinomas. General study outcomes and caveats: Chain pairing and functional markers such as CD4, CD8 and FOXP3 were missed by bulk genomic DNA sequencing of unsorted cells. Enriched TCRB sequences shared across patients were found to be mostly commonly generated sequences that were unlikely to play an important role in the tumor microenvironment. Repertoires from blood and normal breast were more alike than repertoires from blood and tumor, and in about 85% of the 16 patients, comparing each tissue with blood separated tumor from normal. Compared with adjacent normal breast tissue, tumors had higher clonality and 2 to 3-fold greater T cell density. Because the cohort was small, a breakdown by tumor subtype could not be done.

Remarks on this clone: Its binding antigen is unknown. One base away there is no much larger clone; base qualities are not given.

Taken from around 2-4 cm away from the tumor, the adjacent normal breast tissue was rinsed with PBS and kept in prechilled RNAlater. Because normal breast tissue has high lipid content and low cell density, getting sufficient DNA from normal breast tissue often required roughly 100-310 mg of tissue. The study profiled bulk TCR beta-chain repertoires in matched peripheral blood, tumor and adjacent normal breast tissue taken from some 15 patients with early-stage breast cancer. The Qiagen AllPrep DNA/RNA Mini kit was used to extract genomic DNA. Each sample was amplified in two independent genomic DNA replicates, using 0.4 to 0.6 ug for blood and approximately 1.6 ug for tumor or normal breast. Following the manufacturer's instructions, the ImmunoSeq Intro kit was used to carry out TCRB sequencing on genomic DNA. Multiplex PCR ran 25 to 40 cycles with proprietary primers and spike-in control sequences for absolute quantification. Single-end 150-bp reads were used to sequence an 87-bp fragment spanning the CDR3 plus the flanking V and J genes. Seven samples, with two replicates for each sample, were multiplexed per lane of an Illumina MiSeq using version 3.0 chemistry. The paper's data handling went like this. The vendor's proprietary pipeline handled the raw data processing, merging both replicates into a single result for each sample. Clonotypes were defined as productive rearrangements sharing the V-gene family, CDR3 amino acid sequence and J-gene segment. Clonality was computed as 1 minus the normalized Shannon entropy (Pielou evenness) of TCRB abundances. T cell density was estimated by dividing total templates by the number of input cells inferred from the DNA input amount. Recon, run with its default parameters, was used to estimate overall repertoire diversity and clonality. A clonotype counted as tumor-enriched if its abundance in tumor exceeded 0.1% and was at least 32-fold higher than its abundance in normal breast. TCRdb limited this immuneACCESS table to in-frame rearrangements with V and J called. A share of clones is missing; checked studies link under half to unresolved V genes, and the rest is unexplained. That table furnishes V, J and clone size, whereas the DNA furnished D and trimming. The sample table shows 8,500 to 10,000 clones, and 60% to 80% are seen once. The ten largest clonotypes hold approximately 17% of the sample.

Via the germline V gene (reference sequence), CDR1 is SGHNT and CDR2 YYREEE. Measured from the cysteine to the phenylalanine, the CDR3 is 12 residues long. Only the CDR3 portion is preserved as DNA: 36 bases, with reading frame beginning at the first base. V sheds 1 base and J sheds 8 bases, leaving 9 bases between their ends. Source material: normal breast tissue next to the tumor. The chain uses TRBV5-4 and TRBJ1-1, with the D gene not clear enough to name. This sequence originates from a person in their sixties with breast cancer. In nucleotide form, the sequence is TGTGCCAGCAGCTTGAGAGGATTCGAAGCTTTCTTT. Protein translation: CASSLRGFEAFF.